These 14 T cell receptor beta chains were all obtained from the same sample, sequenced in a study of blood T cell repertoires in COVID-19. Sequenced by immunoSEQ multiplex PCR; TCRdb stores in-frame clones only, minus some. Of approximately 120,000 clones listed, approximately 90% are singletons. The sample was peripheral blood. The origin of the receptors is a man aged 50 to 59 with acute or convalescent COVID-19.

The rearrangement links TRBV10-3 to TRBJ2-7, with 11 bases matching TRBD2. J lost 2 bases, V lost 3 bases, and 12 bases had no gene match. CDR1 is ENHRY and CDR2 is SYGVKD in the germline V gene. This CDR3 region has 18 residues. The CDR3 spells CAISDPSISGRGAYEQYF. The CDR3 DNA reads as TGTGCCATCAGTGATCCCTCGATTAGCGGGAGGGGAGCCTACGAGCAGTACTTC.

The J gene is TRBJ1-5, the V gene TRBV10-3, with D unresolved. This CDR3 is 16 amino acids long. The germline CDR1 and CDR2 sequences are ENHRY and SYGVKD. Trimming took off 0 bases at V and 3 bases at J, with 12 bases between the two ends. Written as DNA, the CDR3 is TGTGCCATCAGTGAGTCGAAGCGGGGTAACAATCAGCCCCAGCATTTT. Protein: CAISESKRGNNQPQHF.

The chain has TRBV19 and TRBJ1-2, with 7 positions matching TRBD1. The CDR3 sequence is 14 residues long. V lost 6 bases to trimming and J lost 4 bases; unmatched junction nucleotides: 8. Germline V gene lookup returns CDR1 LNHDA and CDR2 SQIVND (reference sequence). CDR3 in DNA: TGTGCCAGTAGGTTGCAGGGGGTAACCTATGGCTACACCTTC. The encoded protein is CASRLQGVTYGYTF.

The chain combines TRBV7-2 with TRBJ1-1; weak D call: TRBD1 (5 bases). Germline V CDR1 and CDR2: SGHTA, FQGNSA. The CDR3 length is 14 residues. V lost 3 bases and J lost 11, with 19 bases in between. CDR3 in amino acids: CASSLKGLAGRAFF. The CDR3 nucleotides are TGTGCCAGCAGCTTGAAGGGGTTGGCGGGGAGGGCTTTCTTT.

This clone was seen only once. This chain joins TRBV6-2 or TRBV6-3 and TRBJ1-2, with TRBD1 as a possible D gene (6 bases). Germline assignment: CDR1 MNHEY and CDR2 SVGEGT. This CDR3 is 14 amino acids long. The V gene lost 5 bases and the J gene lost 2 bases, with 12 bases spanning the gap. The CDR3 nucleotides are TGTGCCAGCAGTCTCTACAGGGAGAACTATGGCTACACCTTC. Protein product: CASSLYRENYGYTF.

The V and J genes are TRBV5-1 and TRBJ1-4, with D possibly matching TRBD1 (5 bases). This CDR3 has 13 residues. Trimming stripped 3 bases from V and 8 bases from J, with 11 bases between. Germline V CDR1 and CDR2: SGHRS, YFSETQ. Here the CDR3 DNA reads TGCGCCAGCAGCTCGGGGGTTGGCGAAAAACTGTTTTTT. The encoded protein is CASSSGVGEKLFF. Full variable domain (remainder filled in from reference TRBV5-1 and TRBJ1-4): KAGVTQTPRYLIKTRGQQVTLSCSPISGHRSVSWYQQTPGQGLQFLFEYFSETQRNKGNFPGRFSGRQFSNSRSEMNVSTLELGDSALYLCASSSGVGEKLFFGSGTQLSVL.

V and J are TRBV25-1 and TRBJ2-5; D possibly corresponds to TRBD2 (6 bases). Between the trimmed V and J ends, which lost 8 bases and 5 bases, there was a span of 12 bases. The CDR3 is made up of 12 amino acids. Germline loops: CDR1 MGHDK, CDR2 SYGVNS. For the CDR3, the DNA is TGTGCCAGCCGGGGCGGAGGGGAGACCCAGTACTTC. It yields the protein CASRGGGETQYF. Looking up the rest from reference TRBV25-1 and TRBJ2-5 gives the full variable domain: EADIYQTPRYLVIGTGKKITLECSQTMGHDKMYWYQQDPGMELHLIHYSYGVNSTEKGDLSSESTVSRIRTEHFPLTLESARPSHTSQYLCASRGGGETQYFGPGTRLLVL.

The rearrangement links TRBV12-3 or TRBV12-4 to TRBJ2-1; no clear D. V lost 5 bases and J lost 9, with 8 bases in between. The length of the CDR3 is 11 residues. CDR3 region: CASSTAVEQFF. The CDR3 bases are TGTGCCAGCAGTACTGCGGTTGAGCAGTTCTTC.

The rearrangement uses TRBV6-5 and TRBJ2-5; TRBD1 aligns across 10 bases. The CDR3 consists of 14 residues. Germline CDR1 is MNHEY and CDR2 is SVGAGI. The V gene end was trimmed by 6 bases and the J gene end by 10 bases; junction bases not matched to a gene: 11. CDR3 nucleotides: TGTGCCAGCAGGTCCCCGGGACAGGGGAGGAACCAGTACTTC. Protein product: CASRSPGQGRNQYF.

The V and J genes are TRBV3-1 (or the pseudogene TRBV3-2) and TRBJ2-1, with D maybe TRBD2 (6 bases). Deletions cut 4 bases from V and 9 bases from J, with 10 bases between. CDR1 LGHDT and CDR2 YNNKEL come from the germline V gene (reference sequence). This CDR3 region has 12 residues. The CDR3 nucleotides are TGTGCCAGCAGCCGAGGAGGGTTTGAGCAGTTCTTC. Its translation: CASSRGGFEQFF.

CDR3 DNA: TGCGCCAGCAGCAACCCCAGCCCGGCGGGAGGGCAAGAGACCCAGTACTTC. Translated, it gives CASSNPSPAGGQETQYF. The J gene is TRBJ2-5, the V gene TRBV5-1; 9 bases align to TRBD2. After removal of 4 bases from V and 2 bases from J, the junction contained 12 bases not matched to a gene. The CDR3 runs to 17 residues. Germline CDR1 and CDR2: SGHRS and YFSETQ.

The chain combines TRBV11-2 with TRBJ2-5, with D unclear. The length of the CDR3 is 13 residues. V lost 4 bases to trimming and J lost 2 bases, with 8 bases between them. Germline loops: CDR1 SGHAT, CDR2 FQNNGV. As DNA, the CDR3 is TGTGCCAGCAGCTCCCAGTTACAAGAGACCCAGTACTTC. Its translation: CASSSQLQETQYF.

The chain joins TRBV4-3 to TRBJ2-3, with 7 positions matching TRBD2. This CDR3 has 16 residues. V lost 1 base and J lost 4; bases outside the gene matches: 8. Germline V lookup: CDR1 LGHNA, CDR2 YSLEER. The CDR3 region has the DNA TGCGCCAGCAGCCAAGTAGGCGGGAGTTTAGCAGATACGCAGTATTTT. It codes for CASSQVGGSLADTQYF.

The V gene is TRBV6-6, the J gene TRBJ1-2; TRBD1 agrees at 8 bases. The CDR3 is 15 residues long. Germline loops: CDR1 MNHNY, CDR2 SVGAGI (reference sequence). Losses at the gene ends were 5 bases for V and 8 bases for J; bases not matched to a gene: 13. Written as DNA, the CDR3 is TGTGCCAGCAGTCCGCTGGACAGGGCGCATCAAGGCTACACCTTC. Its protein is CASSPLDRAHQGYTF.